This TCR beta chain stems from a study of cytomegalovirus exposure and HLA in healthy donors. Whole-study results and caveats: Immune exposure information comprised only CMV serostatus. High sensitivity and specificity were reportedly achieved when the classifier diagnosed cytomegalovirus status.

The primer mix had 60 Vbeta and 13 Jbeta primers. Sequencing was performed with immunoSEQ multiplex PCR; in TCRdb, only in-frame clones are kept and a portion is missing. The table shows 150,000 to 200,000 clones, with 70% to 90% occurring only once. This CDR3 spans 14 amino acids. Germline V gene sequence: CDR1 MNHEY, CDR2 SVGAGI. With V trimmed by 5 bases and J by 5 bases, 6 bases remained unmatched. As for this clone: Its specificity is not known.

The sample consisted of PBMCs. The sequence was collected from a young man in good health and CMV-seropositive. This chain joins TRBV6-5 and TRBJ1-1, with 9 bases lining up with TRBD1. For the CDR3, the DNA is TGTGCCAGCAGTGAACGGACAGGGGCAACTGAAGCTTTCTTT. It yields the protein CASSERTGATEAFF.